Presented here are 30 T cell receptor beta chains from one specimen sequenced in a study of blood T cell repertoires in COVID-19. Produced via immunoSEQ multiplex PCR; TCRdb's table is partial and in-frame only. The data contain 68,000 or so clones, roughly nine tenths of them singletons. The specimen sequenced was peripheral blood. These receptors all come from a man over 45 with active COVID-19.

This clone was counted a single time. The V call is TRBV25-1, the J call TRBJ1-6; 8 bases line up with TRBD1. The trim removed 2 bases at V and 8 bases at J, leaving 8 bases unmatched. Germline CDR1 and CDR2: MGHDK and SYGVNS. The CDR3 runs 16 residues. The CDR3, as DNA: TGTGCCAGCAGTGAACAATCCCGGACAGGGTATTCACCCCTCCACTTT. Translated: CASSEQSRTGYSPLHF.

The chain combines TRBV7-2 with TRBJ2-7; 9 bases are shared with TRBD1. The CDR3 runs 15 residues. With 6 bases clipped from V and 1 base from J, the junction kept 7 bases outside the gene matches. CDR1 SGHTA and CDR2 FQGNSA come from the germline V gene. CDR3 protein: CASRRGTGYSYEQYF. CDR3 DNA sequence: TGTGCCAGCAGGCGAGGGACAGGGTATTCCTACGAGCAGTACTTC.

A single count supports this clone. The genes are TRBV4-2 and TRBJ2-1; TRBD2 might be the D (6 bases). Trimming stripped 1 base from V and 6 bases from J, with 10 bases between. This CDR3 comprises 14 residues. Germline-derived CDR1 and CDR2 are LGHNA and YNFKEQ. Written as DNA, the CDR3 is TGTGCCAGCAGCCAAGTACTAGCCGGCAATGAGCAGTTCTTC. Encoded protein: CASSQVLAGNEQFF.

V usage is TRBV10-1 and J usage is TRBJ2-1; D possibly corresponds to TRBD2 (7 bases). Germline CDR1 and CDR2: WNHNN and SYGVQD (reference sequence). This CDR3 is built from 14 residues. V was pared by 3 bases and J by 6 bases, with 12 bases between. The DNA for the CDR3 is TGCGCCAGCAGTGATGGCGGGGGCGGCAATGAGCAGTTCTTC. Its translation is CASSDGGGGNEQFF.

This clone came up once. The CDR3 region is CASSFTGGGYTF. In DNA, the CDR3 is TGTGCCAGCAGCTTTACCGGAGGGGGCTACACCTTC. V and J are TRBV7-9 and TRBJ1-2, with no clear D. Germline CDR1 is SEHNR and CDR2 is FQNEAQ (reference sequence). Trimming left V 3 bases short and J 8 bases short, with 10 bases between. The CDR3 extends over 12 amino acids.

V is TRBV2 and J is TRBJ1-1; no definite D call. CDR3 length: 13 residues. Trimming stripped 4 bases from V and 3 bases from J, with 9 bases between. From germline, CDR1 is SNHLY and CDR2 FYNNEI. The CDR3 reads CASSVEGHTEAFF. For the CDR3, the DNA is TGTGCCAGCAGTGTCGAGGGCCACACTGAAGCTTTCTTT.

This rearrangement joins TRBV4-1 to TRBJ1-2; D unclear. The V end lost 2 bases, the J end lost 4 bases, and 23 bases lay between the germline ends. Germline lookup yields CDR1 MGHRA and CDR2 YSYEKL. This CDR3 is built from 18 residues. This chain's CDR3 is CASSQKTSETSWSYGYTF. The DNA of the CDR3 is TGCGCCAGCAGCCAAAAGACCTCAGAGACATCCTGGTCCTATGGCTACACCTTC.

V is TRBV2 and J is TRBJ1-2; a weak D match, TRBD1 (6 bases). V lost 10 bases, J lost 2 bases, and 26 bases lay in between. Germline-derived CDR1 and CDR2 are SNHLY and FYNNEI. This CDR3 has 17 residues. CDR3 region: CATSRGGSDPQNYGYTF. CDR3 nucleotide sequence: TGTGCCACGTCCAGGGGTGGGTCGGACCCTCAAAACTATGGCTACACCTTC. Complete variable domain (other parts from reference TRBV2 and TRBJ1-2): EPEVTQTPSHQVTQMGQEVILRCVPISNHLYFYWYRQILGQKVEFLVSFYNNEISEKSEIFDDQFSVERPDGSNFTLKIRSTKLEDSAMYFCATSRGGSDPQNYGYTFGSGTRLTVV.

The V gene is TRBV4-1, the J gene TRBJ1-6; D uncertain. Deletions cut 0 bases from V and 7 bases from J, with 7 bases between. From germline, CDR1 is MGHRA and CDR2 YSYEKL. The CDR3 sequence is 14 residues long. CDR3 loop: CASSQDGPNSPLHF. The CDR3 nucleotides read TGCGCCAGCAGCCAAGATGGGCCAAATTCACCCCTCCACTTT.

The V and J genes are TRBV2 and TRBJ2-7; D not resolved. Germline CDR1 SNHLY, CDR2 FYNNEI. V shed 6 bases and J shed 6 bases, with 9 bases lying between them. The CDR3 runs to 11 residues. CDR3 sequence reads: CASSLWSEQYF. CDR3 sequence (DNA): TGTGCCAGCAGCCTCTGGAGCGAGCAGTACTTC.

CDR3 in DNA: TGCGCCAGCAGCCCCGACAGCCCCAATCAGCCCCAGCATTTT. It specifies CASSPDSPNQPQHF. This chain links TRBV5-1 with TRBJ1-5, with a possible D match to TRBD1 (5 bases). The CDR3 loop spans 14 amino acids. The V end lost 4 bases, the J end lost 3 bases, and 11 bases lay between the germline ends. Looked up from germline, CDR1 is SGHRS and CDR2 is YFSETQ. The whole variable domain, remainder taken from reference TRBV5-1 and TRBJ1-5, is KAGVTQTPRYLIKTRGQQVTLSCSPISGHRSVSWYQQTPGQGLQFLFEYFSETQRNKGNFPGRFSGRQFSNSRSEMNVSTLELGDSALYLCASSPDSPNQPQHFGDGTRLSIL.

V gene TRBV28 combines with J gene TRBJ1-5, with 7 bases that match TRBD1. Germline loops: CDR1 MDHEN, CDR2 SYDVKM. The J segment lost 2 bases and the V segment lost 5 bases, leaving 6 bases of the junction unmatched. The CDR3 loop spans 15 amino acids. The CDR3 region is CASSGDSLGNQPQHF. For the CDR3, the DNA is TGTGCCAGCAGTGGGGACAGCCTTGGCAATCAGCCCCAGCATTTT.

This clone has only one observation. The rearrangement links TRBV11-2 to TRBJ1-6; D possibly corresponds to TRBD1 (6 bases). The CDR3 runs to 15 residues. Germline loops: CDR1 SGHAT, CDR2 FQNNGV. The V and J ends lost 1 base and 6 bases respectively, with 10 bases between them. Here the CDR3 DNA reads TGTGCCAGCAGCTTAGCAGGGGTCGGTAATTCACCCCTCCACTTT. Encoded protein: CASSLAGVGNSPLHF.

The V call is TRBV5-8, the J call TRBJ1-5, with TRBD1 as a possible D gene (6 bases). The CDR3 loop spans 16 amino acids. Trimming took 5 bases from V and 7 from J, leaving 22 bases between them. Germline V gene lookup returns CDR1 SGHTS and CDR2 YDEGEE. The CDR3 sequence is CASSSGQWGGRQPQHF. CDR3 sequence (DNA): TGTGCCAGCAGTTCCGGCCAATGGGGGGGCAGGCAGCCCCAGCATTTT.

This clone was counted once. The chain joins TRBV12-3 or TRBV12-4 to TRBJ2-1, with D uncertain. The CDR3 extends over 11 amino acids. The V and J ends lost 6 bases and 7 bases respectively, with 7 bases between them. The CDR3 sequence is CASRLRNEQFF. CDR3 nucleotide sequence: TGTGCCAGCAGGCTGAGAAATGAGCAGTTCTTC.

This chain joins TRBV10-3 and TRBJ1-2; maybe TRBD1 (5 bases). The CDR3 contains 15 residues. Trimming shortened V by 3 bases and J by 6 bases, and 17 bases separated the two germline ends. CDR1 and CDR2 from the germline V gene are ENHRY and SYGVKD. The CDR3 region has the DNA TGTGCCATCAGTGAAGGCAGGGCAGTGTGGAATGGCTACACCTTC. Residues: CAISEGRAVWNGYTF.

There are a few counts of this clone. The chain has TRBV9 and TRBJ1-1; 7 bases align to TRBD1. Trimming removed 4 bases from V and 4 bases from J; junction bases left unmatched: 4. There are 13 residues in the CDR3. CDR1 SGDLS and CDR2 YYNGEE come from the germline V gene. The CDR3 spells CASSQQGFTEAFF. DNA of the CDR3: TGTGCCAGCAGCCAACAGGGGTTCACTGAAGCTTTCTTT.

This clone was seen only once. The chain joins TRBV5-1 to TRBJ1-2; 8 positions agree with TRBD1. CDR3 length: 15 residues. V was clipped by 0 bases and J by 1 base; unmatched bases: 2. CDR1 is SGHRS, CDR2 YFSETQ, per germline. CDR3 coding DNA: TGCGCCAGCAGCTTGGGTACAGGGGGTAACTATGGCTACACCTTC. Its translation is CASSLGTGGNYGYTF.

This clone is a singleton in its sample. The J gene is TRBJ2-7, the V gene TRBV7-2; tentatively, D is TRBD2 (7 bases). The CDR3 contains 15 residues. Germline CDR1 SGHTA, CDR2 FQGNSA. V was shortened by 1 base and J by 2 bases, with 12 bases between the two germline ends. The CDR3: CASSLGGGLPYEQYF. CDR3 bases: TGTGCCAGCAGCTTAGGCGGGGGCCTCCCCTACGAGCAGTACTTC.

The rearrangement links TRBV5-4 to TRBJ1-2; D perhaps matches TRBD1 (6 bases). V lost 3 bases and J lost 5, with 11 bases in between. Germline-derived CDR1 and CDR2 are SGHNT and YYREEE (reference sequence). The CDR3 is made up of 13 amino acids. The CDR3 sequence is CASSSSGEYGYTF. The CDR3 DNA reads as TGTGCCAGCAGCTCTTCAGGGGAATATGGCTACACCTTC.

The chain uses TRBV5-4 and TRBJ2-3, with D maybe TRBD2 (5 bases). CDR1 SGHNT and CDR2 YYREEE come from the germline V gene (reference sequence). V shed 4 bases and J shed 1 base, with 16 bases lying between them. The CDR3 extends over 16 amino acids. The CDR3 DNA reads TGTGCCAGCAGCCCCGTACTAGTGCGGGGCACAGATACGCAGTATTTT. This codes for CASSPVLVRGTDTQYF.

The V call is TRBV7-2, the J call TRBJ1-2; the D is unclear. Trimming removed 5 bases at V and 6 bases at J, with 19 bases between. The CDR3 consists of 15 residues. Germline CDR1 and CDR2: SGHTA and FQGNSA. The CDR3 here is CASSLIGRGFDGYTF. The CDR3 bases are TGTGCCAGCAGCCTCATCGGGCGGGGTTTCGATGGCTACACCTTC.

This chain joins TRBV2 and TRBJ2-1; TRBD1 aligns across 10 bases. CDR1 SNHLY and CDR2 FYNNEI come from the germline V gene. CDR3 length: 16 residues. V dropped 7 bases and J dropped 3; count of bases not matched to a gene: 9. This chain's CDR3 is CASKGGDRGLYNEQFF. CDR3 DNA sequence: TGTGCCAGCAAAGGGGGGGACAGGGGCCTCTACAATGAGCAGTTCTTC.

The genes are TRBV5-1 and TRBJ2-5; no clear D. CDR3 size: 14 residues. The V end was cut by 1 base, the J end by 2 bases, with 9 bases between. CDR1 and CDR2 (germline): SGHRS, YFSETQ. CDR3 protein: CASSLLSDQETQYF. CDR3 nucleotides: TGCGCCAGCAGCTTGCTTAGTGATCAAGAGACCCAGTACTTC.

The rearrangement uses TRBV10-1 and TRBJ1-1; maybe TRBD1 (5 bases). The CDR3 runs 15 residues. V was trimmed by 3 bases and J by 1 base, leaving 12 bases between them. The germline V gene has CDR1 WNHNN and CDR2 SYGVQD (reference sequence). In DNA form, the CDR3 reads TGCGCCAGCAGTGATTCTTGGGGCGAGAACACTGAAGCTTTCTTT. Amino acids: CASSDSWGENTEAFF.

CDR3 nucleotides: TGTGCCAGCAGCTTAGTAGGGGACTTGACACGCACAGATACGCAGTATTTT. Translating it yields CASSLVGDLTRTDTQYF. The gene calls are TRBV7-9 and TRBJ2-3; possible D gene TRBD2, 6 bases. The CDR3 runs 17 residues. Trimming pared 1 base from V and 1 base from J, leaving 15 bases between. Germline CDR1 and CDR2: SEHNR and FQNEAQ (reference sequence).

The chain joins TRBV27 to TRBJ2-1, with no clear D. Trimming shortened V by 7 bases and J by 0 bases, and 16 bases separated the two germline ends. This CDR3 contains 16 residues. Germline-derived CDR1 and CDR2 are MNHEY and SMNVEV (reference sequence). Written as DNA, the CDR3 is TGTGCCAGCACCCAGGCAGGCTTCAGCTCCTACAATGAGCAGTTCTTC. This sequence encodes CASTQAGFSSYNEQFF.

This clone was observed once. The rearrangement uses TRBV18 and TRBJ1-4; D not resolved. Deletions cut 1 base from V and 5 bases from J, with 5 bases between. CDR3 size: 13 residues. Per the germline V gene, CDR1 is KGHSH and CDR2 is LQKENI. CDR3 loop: CASSPLRNEKLFF. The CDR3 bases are TGTGCCAGCTCACCACTCAGGAATGAAAAACTGTTTTTT.

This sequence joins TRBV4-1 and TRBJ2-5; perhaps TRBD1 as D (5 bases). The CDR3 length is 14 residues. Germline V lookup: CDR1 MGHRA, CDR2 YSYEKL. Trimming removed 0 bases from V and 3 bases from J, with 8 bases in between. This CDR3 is CASSQDRVKETQYF. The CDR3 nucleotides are TGCGCCAGCAGCCAAGACAGGGTTAAAGAGACCCAGTACTTC.

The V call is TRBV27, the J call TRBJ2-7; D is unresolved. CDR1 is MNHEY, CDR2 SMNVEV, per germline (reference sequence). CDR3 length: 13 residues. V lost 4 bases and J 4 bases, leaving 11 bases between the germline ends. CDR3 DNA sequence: TGTGCCAGCAGTTCCTGGTCAGGATACGAGCAGTACTTC. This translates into CASSSWSGYEQYF.